The present TCR beta chain was sequenced within a study of identical twins. This CDR3 has 15 amino acids. The ends lost 4 bases at V and 7 bases at J; junction bases unmatched: 3. The germline V gene has CDR1 SGHRS and CDR2 YFSETQ. One entry per CDR3 protein results from TCRdb running MiXCR on the 5' RACE reads. The sample lists 450,000 or so distinct CDR3 sequences; approximately 15% were seen once. Separately, the same data were catalogued under a study of yellow fever vaccine responses in identical twins.

The receptor comes from a woman aged 18 to 35 in good health. The chain uses TRBV5-1 and TRBJ2-2; 14 bases fit TRBD2. Sequenced input: CD4+ T cells sorted from blood. CDR3 sequence (DNA): TGCGCCAGCAGCGGACTAGCGGGAGGCGTCGGGGAGCTGTTTTTT. Encoded protein: CASSGLAGGVGELFF. Complete variable domain (other parts from reference TRBV5-1 and TRBJ2-2): KAGVTQTPRYLIKTRGQQVTLSCSPISGHRSVSWYQQTPGQGLQFLFEYFSETQRNKGNFPGRFSGRQFSNSRSEMNVSTLELGDSALYLCASSGLAGGVGELFFGEGSRLTVL.